The 25 T cell receptor beta chains below were found in one sample sequenced in a study of CD8 T cells in ankylosing spondylitis. TCRdb used MiXCR to reprocess the 5' RACE reads, holding one entry per CDR3 protein. The repertoire consists of some 150,000 distinct CDR3 sequences, with roughly 44% occurring once and the leading ten covering roughly 15%. Sequencing was performed on synovial fluid, either unsorted or a sorted T cell fraction (not recorded which). The receptors originated from a male donor with ankylosing spondylitis.

This clonotype was seen a few times. This rearrangement joins TRBV6-2 or TRBV6-3 to TRBJ1-1; D gene ambiguous. The ends were cut back, 5 bases at V and 1 base at J, with 8 bases in the middle. Germline CDR1 is MNHEY and CDR2 is SVGEGT. There are 13 residues in the CDR3. The CDR3 protein is CASSDHRNTEAFF. CDR3 in DNA: TGTGCCAGCAGTGACCACAGGAACACTGAAGCTTTCTTT.

In this sample, this clonotype turned up many times. This rearrangement joins TRBV7-9 to TRBJ2-7; D not certain. The CDR3 covers 12 residues. CDR1 and CDR2 from the germline V gene are SEHNR and FQNEAQ (reference sequence). Trimming shortened V by 5 bases and J by 6 bases, and 11 bases separated the two germline ends. Here the CDR3 reads CASSPLSGEQYF. The CDR3 DNA reads as TGTGCCAGCAGCCCTCTGAGTGGCGAGCAGTACTTC.

The V and J genes are TRBV12-3 or TRBV12-4 and TRBJ2-1; 13 nucleotides match TRBD2. V was clipped by 6 bases and J by 2 bases; unmatched bases: 7. The length of the CDR3 is 17 residues. CDR3 amino acids: CASSPEGLAGPYNEQFF. The CDR3 DNA sequence: TGTGCCAGCAGCCCGGAGGGACTAGCGGGGCCCTACAATGAGCAGTTCTTC.

This clonotype appeared once. V and J are TRBV27 and TRBJ1-2; TRBD1 matches at 7 bases. V shed 3 bases, J shed 2 bases, and the junction held 3 bases outside the gene matches. The CDR3 consists of 14 residues. CDR1 is MNHEY, CDR2 SMNVEV, per germline (reference sequence). Here the CDR3 DNA reads TGTGCCAGCAGTTTTACAGGGGTAAACTATGGCTACACCTTC. It yields the protein CASSFTGVNYGYTF.

This clonotype was counted once. The rearrangement uses TRBV6-2 or TRBV6-3 and TRBJ1-1; a weak D match, TRBD1 (6 bases). Trimming removed 10 bases from V and 3 bases from J, with 36 bases in between. Per the germline V gene, CDR1 is MNHEY and CDR2 is SVGEGT. There are 20 residues in the CDR3. The CDR3 sequence: CATHVGGQRDNQFGDTEAFF. DNA for the CDR3: TGTGCCACCCATGTGGGGGGTCAGCGGGACAACCAATTCGGGGACACTGAAGCTTTCTTT.

As DNA, the CDR3 is TGTGCCAGCAGTTTACGGGCCTGGGGGGCCAAAAACATTCAGTACTTC. This gives the protein CASSLRAWGAKNIQYF. The rearrangement links TRBV28 to TRBJ2-4; the D call may be TRBD1 or TRBD2 (5 bases each). Germline CDR1 reads MDHEN; CDR2 reads SYDVKM. Trimming shortened V by 2 bases and J by 1 base, and 12 bases separated the two germline ends. This CDR3 contains 16 residues.

This clonotype occurred once. The chain is built from TRBV5-1 and TRBJ2-3; 12 bases match TRBD2. Germline trimming cut 4 bases from V and 6 bases from J; bases unmatched to any gene: 15. This CDR3 is 18 amino acids long. The germline gives CDR1 SGHRS, CDR2 YFSETQ. The CDR3: CASSQPGLAGTPWDTQYF. Written as DNA, the CDR3 is TGCGCCAGCAGCCAACCTGGACTAGCGGGGACCCCGTGGGATACGCAGTATTTT.

The chain uses TRBV7-9 and TRBJ2-7, with D possibly matching TRBD1 (6 bases). Germline V gene data show CDR1 as SEHNR and CDR2 as FQNEAQ (reference sequence). The CDR3 is 13 residues long. Trimming took 6 bases from V and 2 from J, leaving 11 bases between them. Written as DNA, the CDR3 is TGTGCCAGCAGTGCCGGGACACCCTACGAGCAGTACTTC. Translating gives CASSAGTPYEQYF.

This clonotype was picked up a small number of times. The chain couples TRBV28 to TRBJ1-2; a weak D match, TRBD1 (5 bases). Germline V gives CDR1 MDHEN, CDR2 SYDVKM. V was trimmed by 6 bases and J by 5 bases, leaving 13 bases between them. The CDR3 sequence is 13 residues long. The CDR3 bases are TGTGCCAGCAGGCGGGACGGACAATATGGCTACACCTTC. Amino acid sequence: CASRRDGQYGYTF.

Concerning this clonotype: One end of the junction is discordant with germline, which a read error may explain. The chain is built from TRBV2 and TRBJ1-4, with D perhaps TRBD1 (6 bases). CDR3 length: 11 residues. Germline loops: CDR1 SNHLY, CDR2 FYNNEI. The CDR3 reads CASSEGGQKSF. The CDR3 DNA follows: TGTGCCAGCAGTGAAGGTGGACAGAAATCTTTT.

V and J are TRBV15 and TRBJ2-3; D call uncertain. V was shortened by 3 bases and J by 6 bases, with 10 bases between the two germline ends. From germline, CDR1 is LNHNV and CDR2 YYDKDF (reference sequence). The CDR3 length is 13 residues. CDR3 region: CATSSIVWDTQYF. CDR3 nucleotides: TGTGCCACCAGCAGTATCGTATGGGATACGCAGTATTTT.

The V and J genes are TRBV12-3 or TRBV12-4 and TRBJ2-3; D remains unclear. V shed 2 bases and J shed 1 base, with 10 bases lying between them. The CDR3 has 15 residues. The CDR3: CASSLNIWRTDTQYF. The CDR3, as DNA: TGTGCCAGCAGTTTAAATATCTGGCGCACAGATACGCAGTATTTT.

The chain recombines TRBV7-9 with TRBJ1-2, with 9 positions matching TRBD1. The V gene end was trimmed by 5 bases and the J gene end by 8 bases; junction bases not matched to a gene: 12. The CDR3 consists of 15 residues. Looked up from germline, CDR1 is SEHNR and CDR2 is FQNEAQ (reference sequence). The CDR3 reads CASSPPTGQGVGYTF. CDR3 in DNA: TGTGCCAGCAGCCCACCTACGGGACAGGGAGTAGGCTACACCTTC.

The CDR3 spells CASKGTSRYNEQFF. The CDR3, as DNA: TGTGCCAGCAAAGGGACTAGCAGATACAATGAGCAGTTCTTC. The chain employs TRBV27 and TRBJ2-1; 9 nucleotides line up with TRBD2. V was clipped by 7 bases and J by 4 bases; unmatched bases: 5. The CDR3 has 14 amino acids. CDR1 and CDR2 (germline): MNHEY, SMNVEV (reference sequence).

The rearrangement joins TRBV20-1 to TRBJ2-1; TRBD2 matches at 10 bases. Per germline, CDR1 DFQATT and CDR2 SNEGSKA (reference sequence). The CDR3 runs to 14 residues. V lost 3 bases to trimming and J lost 5 bases; unmatched junction nucleotides: 4. CDR3 bases: TGCAGTGCTAGTAGGAGCGGGGGGGACAATGAGCAGTTCTTC. This sequence encodes CSASRSGGDNEQFF.

The chain carries TRBV3-1 and TRBJ2-1, with 12 bases that match TRBD2. Per germline, CDR1 LGHDT and CDR2 YNNKEL (reference sequence). The CDR3 length is 16 residues. The J segment lost 4 bases and the V segment lost 4 bases, leaving 5 bases of the junction unmatched. CDR3: CASSLPLAGGYNEQFF. The DNA for the CDR3 is TGTGCCAGCAGCCTCCCACTAGCGGGGGGATACAATGAGCAGTTCTTC.

The CDR3, as DNA: TGCAGCGTTGAAGACGGCGGGAGGGCCTACAATGAGCAGTTCTTC. Translating gives CSVEDGGRAYNEQFF. The rearrangement uses TRBV29-1 and TRBJ2-1, with 9 nucleotides matching TRBD2. The CDR3 is 15 residues long. Germline CDR1 SQVTM, CDR2 ANQGSEA. Unmatched junction bases numbered 2, after V lost 0 bases and J lost 2 bases.

This clonotype has a handful of counts. The chain combines TRBV11-3 with TRBJ1-1, with no clear D. The V end was cut by 1 base, the J end by 10 bases, with 13 bases between. Germline V gene sequence: CDR1 SGHNT, CDR2 YENEEA. The length of the CDR3 is 13 residues. CDR3 region: CASSLVTGDGAFF. The CDR3 DNA reads TGTGCCAGCAGCTTAGTAACCGGGGATGGAGCTTTCTTT. Full variable domain (remainder filled in from reference TRBV11-3 and TRBJ1-1): EAGVVQSPRYKIIEKKQPVAFWCNPISGHNTLYWYLQNLGQGPELLIRYENEEAVDDSQLPKDRFSAERLKGVDSTLKIQPAELGDSAVYLCASSLVTGDGAFFGQGTRLTVV.

This rearrangement joins TRBV6-1 to TRBJ2-1; TRBD2 matches 13 bases. V trimming: 7 bases; J trimming: 10 bases; junction bases outside the gene matches: 22. The CDR3 is made up of 19 amino acids. CDR1 and CDR2 from the germline V gene are MNHNS and SASEGT. CDR3 in amino acids: CASNNRDQLAGGPYWEQFF. DNA for the CDR3: TGTGCCAGCAATAACAGGGACCAACTAGCGGGAGGGCCATATTGGGAGCAGTTCTTC.

This clonotype appeared once. The chain couples TRBV28 to TRBJ2-7; TRBD1 agrees at 7 bases. Germline CDR1 is MDHEN and CDR2 is SYDVKM. The CDR3 spans 15 residues. J lost 3 bases, V lost 6 bases, and 11 bases had no gene match. The chain's CDR3 is CASSSDRVLNYEQYF. The CDR3 nucleotides are TGTGCCAGCAGCAGTGACAGGGTTCTCAACTACGAGCAGTACTTC.

V is TRBV7-6 and J is TRBJ2-1; D unclear. The length of the CDR3 is 13 residues. Germline V gene sequence: CDR1 SGHVS, CDR2 FNYEAQ. Trimming took off 1 base at V and 10 bases at J, with 11 bases between the two ends. The CDR3 DNA sequence: TGTGCCAGCAGCTTAGATTGGCGGAAAGAGCAGTTCTTC. It specifies CASSLDWRKEQFF.

The V call is TRBV9, the J call TRBJ2-7; D possibly uses TRBD1 or TRBD2 (5 bases each). This CDR3 has 16 residues. Germline loops: CDR1 SGDLS, CDR2 YYNGEE. Trimming cost V 3 bases and J 3 bases, with 19 bases left between them. For the CDR3, the DNA is TGTGCCAGCAGCGCGGGACCATCGGGTTACGACTACGAGCAGTACTTC. Translating gives CASSAGPSGYDYEQYF.

The genes are TRBV7-8 and TRBJ1-1, with a weak D call TRBD1 (6 bases). This CDR3 comprises 14 residues. Germline V gene sequence: CDR1 SGHVS, CDR2 FQNEAQ. V gave up 5 bases and J gave up 4 bases, with 14 bases separating them. CDR3 sequence reads: CASSTHRVGTEAFF. CDR3 nucleotide sequence: TGTGCCAGCAGCACCCACAGGGTGGGCACTGAAGCTTTCTTT.

This sequence joins TRBV20-1 and TRBJ2-7, with D possibly being TRBD1 or TRBD2 (5 bases each). CDR3 length equals 14 residues. V dropped 1 base and J dropped 2 bases, with 12 bases sitting between them. The V gene's germline CDR1 is DFQATT and CDR2 SNEGSKA (reference sequence). The CDR3 reads CSARGGREPYEQYF. CDR3 DNA: TGCAGTGCTAGAGGCGGCAGGGAGCCCTACGAGCAGTACTTC.

This clonotype was detected a few times. V is TRBV5-1 and J is TRBJ1-2; 7 bases agree with TRBD1. V was pared by 4 bases and J by 1 base, with 4 bases of the junction left unmatched. The CDR3 totals 14 residues. CDR1 is SGHRS and CDR2 is YFSETQ in the germline V gene. The CDR3 spells CASSPGTDNYGYTF. The CDR3 coding sequence is TGCGCCAGCAGCCCAGGGACAGATAACTATGGCTACACCTTC.